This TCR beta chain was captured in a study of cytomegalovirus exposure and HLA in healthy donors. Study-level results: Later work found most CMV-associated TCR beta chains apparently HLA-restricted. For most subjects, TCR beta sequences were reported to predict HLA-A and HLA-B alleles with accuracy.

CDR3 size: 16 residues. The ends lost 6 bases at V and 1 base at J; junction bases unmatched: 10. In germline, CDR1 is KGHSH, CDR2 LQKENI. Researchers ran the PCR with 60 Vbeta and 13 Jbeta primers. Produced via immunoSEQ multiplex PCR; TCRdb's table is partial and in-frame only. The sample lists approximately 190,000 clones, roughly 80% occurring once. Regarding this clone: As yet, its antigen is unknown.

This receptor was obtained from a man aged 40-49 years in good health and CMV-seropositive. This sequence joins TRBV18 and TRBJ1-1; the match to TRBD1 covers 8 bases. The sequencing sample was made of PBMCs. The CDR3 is CASSLQGARGNTEAFF. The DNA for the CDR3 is TGTGCCAGCTCTCTGCAGGGGGCGCGGGGGAACACTGAAGCTTTCTTT.